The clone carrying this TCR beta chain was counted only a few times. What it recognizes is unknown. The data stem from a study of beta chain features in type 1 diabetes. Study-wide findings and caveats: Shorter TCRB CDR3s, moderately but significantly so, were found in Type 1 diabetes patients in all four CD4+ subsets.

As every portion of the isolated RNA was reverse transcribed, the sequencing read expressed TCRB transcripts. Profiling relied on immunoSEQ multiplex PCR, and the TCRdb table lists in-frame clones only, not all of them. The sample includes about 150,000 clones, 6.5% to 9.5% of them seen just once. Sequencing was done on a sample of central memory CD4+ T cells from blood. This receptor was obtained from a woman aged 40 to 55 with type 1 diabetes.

CDR3 nucleotides: TGTGCCAGCAGCTTGGGGGCCACGGGGGGGGATACGCAGTATTTT. This sequence encodes CASSLGATGGDTQYF. The genes are TRBV11-2 and TRBJ2-3; TRBD2 agrees at 8 bases. The germline CDR1 and CDR2 sequences are SGHAT and FQNNGV. V dropped 3 bases and J dropped 6; count of bases not matched to a gene: 8. The CDR3 is made up of 15 amino acids.